Listed here are 23 T cell receptor beta chains from one sample, sequenced in a study of cytomegalovirus exposure and HLA in healthy donors. Primers included in the PCR were 60 Vbeta and 13 Jbeta primers. Assay used: immunoSEQ multiplex PCR; TCRdb lists only in-frame clones, some missing. In the table there are 200,000 to 250,000 clones, 65% to 80% of which are singletons. The specimen sequenced was PBMCs. The receptors come from a man aged 45 to 65 in good health and CMV-seronegative.

This clone was counted a few times. The chain is built from TRBV4-2 and TRBJ1-4, with 8 positions matching TRBD1. This CDR3 contains 15 residues. CDR1 LGHNA and CDR2 YNFKEQ come from the germline V gene. Trimming took 3 bases from V and 8 from J; bases not matched to a gene: 8. The CDR3 sequence is CASSQDPGGREKLFF. CDR3 DNA: TGTGCCAGCAGCCAGGACCCAGGGGGCAGGGAAAAACTGTTTTTT.

This clone was detected only a few times. The chain combines TRBV15 with TRBJ2-7; 9 bases agree with TRBD1. This CDR3 has 15 amino acids. V was clipped by 5 bases and J by 3 bases; unmatched bases: 8. The germline V gene has CDR1 LNHNV and CDR2 YYDKDF (reference sequence). The CDR3 loop reads CATSGTGTGNYEQYF. CDR3 bases: TGTGCCACCAGCGGCACCGGGACAGGGAACTACGAGCAGTACTTC.

V gene TRBV25-1 combines with J gene TRBJ1-5; a weak D match, TRBD1 (5 bases). This CDR3 is 14 amino acids long. Germline V lookup: CDR1 MGHDK, CDR2 SYGVNS. The ends were cut back, 7 bases at V and 7 bases at J, with 17 bases in the middle. The DNA of the CDR3 is TGTGCCAGCATGGGGGGAGGGGCAGGGCAGCCCCAGCATTTT. Encoded protein: CASMGGGAGQPQHF. The full variable domain, completed using reference TRBV25-1 and TRBJ1-5, is EADIYQTPRYLVIGTGKKITLECSQTMGHDKMYWYQQDPGMELHLIHYSYGVNSTEKGDLSSESTVSRIRTEHFPLTLESARPSHTSQYLCASMGGGAGQPQHFGDGTRLSIL.

The chain has TRBV13 and TRBJ2-1, with D tentatively TRBD2 (5 bases). CDR1 is PRHDT, CDR2 FYEKMQ, per germline (reference sequence). V was shortened by 5 bases and J by 16 bases, with 18 bases between the two germline ends. The CDR3 is made up of 12 amino acids. The CDR3 reads CASSPRGTVLFF. The CDR3, as DNA: TGTGCCAGCAGCCCCCGGGGTACCGTCCTATTCTTC.

This clone was counted between two and nine times. The chain uses TRBV6-1 and TRBJ2-6; tentative D call: TRBD2 (6 bases). CDR1 and CDR2 (germline): MNHNS, SASEGT. The CDR3 is 17 amino acids. Trimming pared 4 bases from V and 0 bases from J, leaving 13 bases between. The CDR3 DNA is TGTGCCAGCAGTGCTGCGGGACGGATCTCTGGGGCCAACGTCCTGACTTTC. It is translated as CASSAAGRISGANVLTF.

This clone was seen a few times. The J gene is TRBJ2-1, the V gene TRBV15, with D possibly being TRBD2 (6 bases). The germline gives CDR1 LNHNV, CDR2 YYDKDF (reference sequence). V lost 0 bases and J lost 9, with 12 bases in between. CDR3 length: 14 residues. The CDR3 nucleotides read TGTGCCACCAGCAGAGATTTGCGGGACGTTGAGCAGTTCTTC. This translates into CATSRDLRDVEQFF.

J is TRBJ2-2 and V is TRBV7-3; 8 bases match TRBD2. V lost 5 bases, J lost 3 bases, and 5 bases stayed unmatched. This CDR3 contains 15 residues. Germline V gene data show CDR1 as SGHTA and CDR2 as FQGTGA. The CDR3 DNA reads TGTGCCAGCAGCCAGACTAGCGAGGACACCGGGGAGCTGTTTTTT. Translating it yields CASSQTSEDTGELFF.

CDR3 sequence: CASSLRSATGSPLHF. CDR3 bases: TGTGCCAGCAGCCTCCGTAGTGCCACAGGGTCACCCCTCCACTTT. The rearrangement links TRBV27 to TRBJ1-6, with TRBD1 as a possible D gene (6 bases). With 6 bases removed from V and 10 bases from J, the gap between germline ends came to 19 bases. This CDR3 is 15 amino acids long. Per germline, CDR1 MNHEY and CDR2 SMNVEV (reference sequence).

The chain joins TRBV5-1 to TRBJ1-4; TRBD1 matches 10 bases. Per germline, CDR1 SGHRS and CDR2 YFSETQ. The CDR3 is 14 amino acids. J lost 8 bases, V lost 3 bases, and 4 bases had no gene match. CDR3 loop: CASSSDRGGEKLFF. Written as DNA, the CDR3 is TGCGCCAGCAGCTCGGACAGGGGGGGGGAAAAACTGTTTTTT. The whole variable domain, remainder taken from reference TRBV5-1 and TRBJ1-4, is KAGVTQTPRYLIKTRGQQVTLSCSPISGHRSVSWYQQTPGQGLQFLFEYFSETQRNKGNFPGRFSGRQFSNSRSEMNVSTLELGDSALYLCASSSDRGGEKLFFGSGTQLSVL.

The chain employs TRBV28 and TRBJ2-7, with 8 bases lining up with TRBD1. V lost 2 bases, J lost 5 bases, and 11 bases stayed unmatched. CDR1 is MDHEN and CDR2 is SYDVKM in the germline V gene. The CDR3 totals 16 residues. CDR3 sequence: CASSLSAPGGGHEQYF. The CDR3, as DNA: TGTGCCAGCAGTTTAAGCGCCCCAGGGGGCGGGCACGAGCAGTACTTC.

The chain uses TRBV28 and TRBJ2-1; 9 nucleotides agree with TRBD2. Germline values: CDR1 MDHEN, CDR2 SYDVKM. The CDR3 extends over 16 amino acids. V was pared by 2 bases and J by 7 bases, with 9 bases of the junction left unmatched. DNA for the CDR3: TGTGCCAGCAGTTTACGCCTGAGCGGGAGGTCAAATGAGCAGTTCTTC. It specifies CASSLRLSGRSNEQFF.

The chain joins TRBV19 to TRBJ2-5; D gene uncertain. The CDR3 extends over 13 amino acids. Germline lookup yields CDR1 LNHDA and CDR2 SQIVND (reference sequence). V shed 3 bases and J shed 2 bases, with 7 bases lying between them. The CDR3 DNA follows: TGTGCCAGTAGTATTGACTGGCAAGAGACCCAGTACTTC. Encoded protein: CASSIDWQETQYF.

The V call is TRBV6-6, the J call TRBJ1-2; 8 nucleotides agree with TRBD1. The CDR3 runs 16 residues. Germline CDR1 and CDR2: MNHNY and SVGAGI (reference sequence). V lost 0 bases, J lost 4 bases, and 7 bases stayed unmatched. CDR3 nucleotides: TGTGCCAGCAGTTACTCGTTGTCAGGGGGCGTCTATGGCTACACCTTC. Amino acids: CASSYSLSGGVYGYTF.

The rearrangement joins TRBV9 to TRBJ1-1, with D perhaps matching TRBD1 (5 bases). Per germline, CDR1 SGDLS and CDR2 YYNGEE. V lost 2 bases and J 6 bases, leaving 11 bases between the germline ends. The CDR3 has 13 residues. CDR3 bases: TGTGCCAGCAGCGTTCTGACAGAAGCTGAAGCTTTCTTT. This gives the protein CASSVLTEAEAFF.

The V call is TRBV28, the J call TRBJ2-2; 8 nucleotides align to TRBD2. The germline CDR1 and CDR2 sequences are MDHEN and SYDVKM. Losses at the gene ends were 2 bases for V and 5 bases for J; bases not matched to a gene: 4. The CDR3 consists of 15 residues. The CDR3 DNA is TGTGCCAGCAGTTTAGTCGGCGGGAGGACCGGGGAGCTGTTTTTT. Translation gives CASSLVGGRTGELFF.

The J gene is TRBJ1-2, the V gene TRBV27, with D possibly being TRBD1 (6 bases). Looked up from germline, CDR1 is MNHEY and CDR2 is SMNVEV (reference sequence). The V end lost 4 bases, the J end lost 8 bases, and 26 bases lay between the germline ends. The CDR3 has 17 amino acids. The CDR3 DNA reads TGTGCCAGCAGTTCTCAGGGGACCAACATTATGGTAGTCGGCTACACCTTC. Protein product: CASSSQGTNIMVVGYTF.

The chain has TRBV5-1 and TRBJ2-3; a possible D gene is TRBD1 (6 bases). V was shortened by 2 bases and J by 0 bases, with 13 bases between the two germline ends. Germline V gene lookup returns CDR1 SGHRS and CDR2 YFSETQ. This CDR3 has 16 amino acids. The CDR3 DNA follows: TGCGCCAGCAGCTTAAGGGGGATTGGAAGCACAGATACGCAGTATTTT. Residues: CASSLRGIGSTDTQYF.

The genes are TRBV27 and TRBJ2-2; 8 bases fit TRBD1. Germline V gene sequence: CDR1 MNHEY, CDR2 SMNVEV (reference sequence). Trimming removed 7 bases from V and 5 bases from J; junction bases left unmatched: 15. This CDR3 comprises 17 residues. CDR3 nucleotide sequence: TGTGCCAGCATGTCCGGACAGGGAAAATATAGTACCGGGGAGCTGTTTTTT. It yields the protein CASMSGQGKYSTGELFF.

Only one count was recorded for this clone. The chain is built from TRBV30 and TRBJ2-2, with D possibly being TRBD1 (5 bases). V lost 1 base and J 0 bases, leaving 6 bases between the germline ends. CDR3 size: 14 residues. The germline V gene has CDR1 GTSNPN and CDR2 SVGIG (reference sequence). The CDR3 sequence is CAWSGGANTGELFF. CDR3 coding DNA: TGTGCCTGGAGTGGGGGCGCGAACACCGGGGAGCTGTTTTTT.

This clone was picked up a small number of times. J is TRBJ1-1 and V is TRBV5-4; no clear D gene. CDR1 SGHNT and CDR2 YYREEE come from the germline V gene (reference sequence). The CDR3 is 12 residues long. The V gene lost 5 bases and the J gene lost 6 bases, with 11 bases spanning the gap. CDR3 coding DNA: TGTGCCAGCAGTACGACCGGGGCTGAAGCTTTCTTT. Translation: CASSTTGAEAFF.

The chain joins TRBV12-2 to TRBJ2-1; whether TRBD2, the table's D call, matches the DNA was not checked. TRBV12-2 is termed a pseudogene. CDR3 length: 16 amino acids. The CDR3 reads CASRFKAGRSYNEQFF. In DNA, the CDR3 is TGTGCAAGTCGCTTTAAGGCGGGCCGGTCATACAATGAGCAGTTCTTC.

The chain combines TRBV19 with TRBJ2-3; 12 bases align to TRBD2. This CDR3 contains 17 residues. CDR1 LNHDA and CDR2 SQIVND come from the germline V gene (reference sequence). The J segment lost 6 bases and the V segment lost 3 bases, leaving 10 bases of the junction unmatched. The CDR3 DNA reads as TGTGCCAGTAGTATGGGGGCTAGCGGGAGGGCGCGTGATACGCAGTATTTT. Protein: CASSMGASGRARDTQYF. The full variable domain, in which reference TRBV19 and TRBJ2-3 provide the parts outside the CDR3, is DGGITQSPKYLFRKEGQNVTLSCEQNLNHDAMYWYRQDPGQGLRLIYYSQIVNDFQKGDIAEGYSVSREKKESFPLTVTSAQKNPTAFYLCASSMGASGRARDTQYFGPGTRLTVL.

The chain recombines TRBV30 with TRBJ1-1; 10 bases align to TRBD1. The germline V gene has CDR1 GTSNPN and CDR2 SVGIG (reference sequence). J was trimmed by 2 bases and V by 2 bases; bases with no gene match: 5. The CDR3 spans 15 residues. CDR3 coding DNA: TGTGCCTGGAGTTCGGGACAGGGGTTAAACACTGAAGCTTTCTTT. This translates into CAWSSGQGLNTEAFF.